The present entry profiles one T cell receptor beta chain with its context. Its matching antigen is unknown. This record belongs to a study of cytomegalovirus exposure and HLA in healthy donors. Study-wide findings and caveats: Later analysis demonstrated an association between a missense DCLRE1C variant and TCR beta V- and J-gene trimming. Presence/absence analyses assumed roughly uniform sequencing depth across donors, which may not hold.

The CDR3 covers 16 residues. The germline V gene has CDR1 MNHEY and CDR2 SMNVEV (reference sequence). J was trimmed by 1 base and V by 7 bases; bases with no gene match: 13. PCR used 60 Vbeta primers and 13 Jbeta primers. Using immunoSEQ multiplex PCR, the repertoire was profiled, and TCRdb retains in-frame clones only, with some absent. The table shows 150,000 or so clones, with 76% occurring only once. The V and J genes are TRBV27 and TRBJ2-7; TRBD2 matches 7 bases. This clonotype originated in a male donor in good health and CMV-seronegative. The sequencing input was PBMCs. DNA of the CDR3: TGTGCCAGCACCGTGCCCGGACTAGGAAGGTCCTACGAGCAGTACTTC. Amino acids: CASTVPGLGRSYEQYF.